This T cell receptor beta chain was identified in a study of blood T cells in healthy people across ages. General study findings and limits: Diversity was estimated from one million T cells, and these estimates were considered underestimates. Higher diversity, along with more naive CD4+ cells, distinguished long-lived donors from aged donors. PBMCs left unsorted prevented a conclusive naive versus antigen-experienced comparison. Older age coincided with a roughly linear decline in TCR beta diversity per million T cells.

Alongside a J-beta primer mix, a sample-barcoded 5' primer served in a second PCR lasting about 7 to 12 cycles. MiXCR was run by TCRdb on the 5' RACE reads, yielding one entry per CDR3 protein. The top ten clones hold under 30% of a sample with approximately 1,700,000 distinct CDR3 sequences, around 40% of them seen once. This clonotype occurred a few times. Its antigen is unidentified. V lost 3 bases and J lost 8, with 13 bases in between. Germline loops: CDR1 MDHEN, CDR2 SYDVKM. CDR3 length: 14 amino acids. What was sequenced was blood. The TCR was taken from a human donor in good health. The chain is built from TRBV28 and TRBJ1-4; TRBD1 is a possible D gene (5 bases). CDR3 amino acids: CASSFTQGYEKLFF. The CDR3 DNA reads TGTGCCAGCAGTTTTACCCAGGGATACGAAAAACTGTTTTTT.